The 6 T cell receptor beta chains below all came from one sample that was sequenced in a study of T cells in tumors after PD-1 blockade. Sequencing was performed with immunoSEQ multiplex PCR; in TCRdb, only in-frame clones are kept and a portion is missing. This sample has about 33,000 clones, with around 80% found just once. Sequences were derived from PBMCs, sampled before anti-PD-1 treatment. The origin of the receptors is a human donor with basal cell carcinoma.

The V gene is TRBV4-3, the J gene TRBJ2-2; 16 bases are shared with TRBD2. Germline V gene sequence: CDR1 LGHNA, CDR2 YSLEER. Germline trimming cut 3 bases from V and 3 bases from J; bases unmatched to any gene: 4. This CDR3 spans 18 amino acids. The CDR3 is CASSHGGLAGGDTGELFF. In nucleotides, the CDR3 is TGCGCCAGCAGCCATGGGGGACTAGCGGGAGGGGACACCGGGGAGCTGTTTTTT.

The rearrangement uses TRBV7-8 and TRBJ2-6; D is unclear. From germline, CDR1 is SGHVS and CDR2 FQNEAQ. V shed 1 base and J shed 0 bases, with 10 bases lying between them. The CDR3 loop spans 17 amino acids. The CDR3 DNA reads TGTGCCAGCAGCTTAGGGCTTTTGCACTCTGGGGCCAACGTCCTGACTTTC. It codes for CASSLGLLHSGANVLTF.

This chain links TRBV9 with TRBJ2-1; 15 bases are shared with TRBD2. The ends lost 2 bases at V and 3 bases at J; junction bases unmatched: 3. The V gene's germline CDR1 is SGDLS and CDR2 YYNGEE. The CDR3 sequence is 17 residues long. Here the CDR3 DNA reads TGTGCCAGCAGCGTGGGACTAGCGGGAGGTGGCTACAATGAGCAGTTCTTC. It codes for CASSVGLAGGGYNEQFF.

The chain links TRBV6-6 to TRBJ1-2; D uncertain. Germline V gene data show CDR1 as MNHNY and CDR2 as SVGAGI (reference sequence). The CDR3 is made up of 16 amino acids. V shed 6 bases and J shed 4 bases, with 21 bases lying between them. The CDR3 reads CASSPGRGPESYGYTF. The CDR3, as DNA: TGTGCCAGCAGCCCAGGAAGAGGCCCAGAATCCTATGGCTACACCTTC.

The V gene is TRBV27, the J gene TRBJ1-6; possible D gene TRBD1, 6 bases. The CDR3 length is 14 residues. V gave up 8 bases and J gave up 4 bases, with 12 bases separating them. CDR1 MNHEY and CDR2 SMNVEV come from the germline V gene (reference sequence). This CDR3 reads CASRPQGYNSPLHF. In DNA, the CDR3 is TGTGCCAGCCGTCCCCAGGGGTATAATTCACCCCTCCACTTT.

This chain links TRBV7-2 with TRBJ2-7, with a tentative D call TRBD1 (6 bases). Trimming stripped 2 bases from V and 0 bases from J, with 11 bases between. Per the germline V gene, CDR1 is SGHTA and CDR2 is FQGNSA. This CDR3 comprises 15 residues. The CDR3 here is CASSLQGQSSYEQYF. Written as DNA, the CDR3 is TGTGCCAGCAGCTTACAGGGGCAGAGCTCCTACGAGCAGTACTTC.